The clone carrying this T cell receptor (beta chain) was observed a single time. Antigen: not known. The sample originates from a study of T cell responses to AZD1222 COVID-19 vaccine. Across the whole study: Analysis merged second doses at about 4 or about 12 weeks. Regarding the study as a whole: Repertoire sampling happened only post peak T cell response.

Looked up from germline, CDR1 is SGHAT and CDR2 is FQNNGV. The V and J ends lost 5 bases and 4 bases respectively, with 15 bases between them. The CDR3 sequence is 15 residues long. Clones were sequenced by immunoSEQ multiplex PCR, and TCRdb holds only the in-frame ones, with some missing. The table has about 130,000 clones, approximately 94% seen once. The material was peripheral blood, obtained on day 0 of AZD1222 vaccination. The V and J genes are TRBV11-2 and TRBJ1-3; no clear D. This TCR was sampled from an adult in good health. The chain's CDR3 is CASSLSVSGGNTIYF. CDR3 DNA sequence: TGTGCCAGCAGCCTAAGTGTTTCAGGAGGAAACACCATATATTTT.